This TCR beta chain was observed in a study of Graves' ophthalmopathy and Graves' hyperthyroidism (dated by TCRdb to the late 2010s). Regarding the study in general: Peripheral blood was collected at initial diagnosis, prior to any treatment. The study used TCR beta repertoire signatures to distinguish Graves' ophthalmopathy from Graves' hyperthyroidism and to predict progression to ophthalmopathy. In total, approximately 140 blood samples were TCR-sequenced: 40 to 45 ophthalmopathy, some 75 hyperthyroidism and approximately 17 hyperthyroidism-to-ophthalmopathy patients. To explore V-J signatures that distinguish ophthalmopathy from hyperthyroidism, a discovery set of around 100 patients was enrolled, made up of 40 to 45 with ophthalmopathy and 55 to 65 with stable hyperthyroidism. For independent validation, a separate cohort was made up of 18 hyperthyroidism patients plus 17 patients who later progressed from hyperthyroidism to ophthalmopathy. In five or six hyperthyroidism patients, T-cell repertoires of thyroid tissue and blood were compared. After sampling, hyperthyroidism patients received methimazole starting at 30 mg daily, and ophthalmopathy patients received high-dose intravenous methylprednisolone. Paper-wide results and their limitations: Most expanded thyroid clonotypes with a frequency above 0.001 also appeared in blood, which suggests that blood repertoires may reflect the immune response in the thyroid. No statistical method was used to predetermine the sample size, and group allocation was not hidden from the investigators. In cross-validation, the 13-signature model distinguished ophthalmopathy from stable hyperthyroidism with 85% to 90% sensitivity and about 84% specificity, and in the test set the corresponding values were approximately 80% and 68%. In validation, the model predicted ophthalmopathy progression with 55% to 71% sensitivity and around 72% specificity; roughly eleven predicted patients were CT-confirmed with GO in a median of approximately six months.

For repertoire sequencing, TCR beta CDR3 regions were amplified from RNA transcripts. The first round of RT-PCR was done with HTBI primers and the Qiagen OneStep RT-PCR kit, and was followed by a second round of multiplex PCR, then size selection and purification. Libraries were sequenced on an Illumina HiSeq2000 using paired-end 100 bp reads. The authors processed their data as follows. SOAPnuke was used to process the reads, throwing out any read that had adapters, had uncalled bases, had a mean Phred below 15, or lacked an exact constant-primer or identifier match. COPE v1.2.5 was used to merge high-quality paired reads. Each unique nucleotide sequence was defined as a clonotype, and clonotypes were aligned to IMGT TRB V, D and J references with MiTCR v1.1. Only V-J combinations with frequency above 0.0001 were analysed, covering 99% to 99.2% of repertoires. For each V-J combination, a TCR clonal expansion and chaos score was defined as F50 clonal expansion divided by the chaos observed in the TCRdist matrix. Welch's t-statistics and random forest were used to reduce the features to around 13 V-J combinations, which were then used as input to a naive Bayes classifier. The Morisita-Horn index was used to measure how similar the thyroid and blood repertoires were. The public reads were reprocessed in TCRdb via fastp at Q25 and MiXCR, keeping in-frame beta chains. All rows with the same CDR3 protein become a single entry with the most common DNA and genes. The V and J calls here are based on TCRdb, not the publication. This sample comprises around 600,000 distinct CDR3 sequences, about two fifths of them detected only once. Of the sample, over 2.5% falls within the top ten clones.

Details on this clonotype: Its antigen remains unidentified. No qualities accompany the bases; no much larger clone lies one base away.

The ophthalmopathy patients had moderately to severely active disease, with a Clinical Activity Score of 3 or higher, a NOSPECS grade of 4 or higher, and a disease duration of less than 3 months. Patients with other autoimmune diseases, uncontrolled infections, pregnancy or lactation were excluded from the study. Clinical symptoms, serum thyroxine, TRAb, thyroid ultrasound and orbital computed tomography were used for diagnosis. Using Ficoll-Paque density gradient centrifugation, PBMCs were isolated from 9.5 to 10 ml of fresh peripheral blood. Total RNA was extracted using Trizol reagent, and RNA quality was checked on an Agilent 2100 Bioanalyzer. The germline V gene (reference sequence) sets CDR1 to SEHNR and CDR2 to FQNEAQ. The CDR3 runs 16 amino acids, cysteine and phenylalanine included. Kept here is only the CDR3 DNA, which spans 48 bases and is read in frame from base 1. For this chain, trimming is 5 bases at the V end and 3 bases at the J end, and the number of junction bases without a gene match is 7.

The origin of this receptor is an adult man with Graves' ophthalmopathy. The rearranged chain carries TRBV7-9 and TRBJ2-2; 9 bases in the middle match TRBD1. What was sequenced was peripheral blood. DNA sequence: TGTGCCAGCAGCCTCGGGGGACAGGGCGACACCGGGGAGCTGTTTTTT. Its amino acids are CASSLGGQGDTGELFF.